There are a few counts of the clone carrying this T cell receptor beta chain. From the 5' RACE reads, TCRdb called clonotypes with MiXCR, one entry per CDR3 protein. Found here are roughly 20,000 distinct CDR3 sequences, more than 25% of them singletons; the top ten hold roughly 2.2%. This CDR3 has 16 residues. V was cut by 2 bases and J by 2 bases, with 15 bases left in between. CDR1 and CDR2 from the germline V gene are MGHRA and YSYEKL. Sequences were obtained from tumor-infiltrating naive CD4+ T cells sorted from the breast tumor. The subset denotes: naive CD4+ T cells, CD4+CD45RA+CD25-. The source of this sequence is a female donor with breast cancer. This rearrangement joins TRBV4-1 to TRBJ1-2, with D unclear. DNA for the CDR3: TGCGCCAGCAGCCAATCCTGCAGGAGCCGCAACTATGGCTACACCTTC. It is translated as CASSQSCRSRNYGYTF.